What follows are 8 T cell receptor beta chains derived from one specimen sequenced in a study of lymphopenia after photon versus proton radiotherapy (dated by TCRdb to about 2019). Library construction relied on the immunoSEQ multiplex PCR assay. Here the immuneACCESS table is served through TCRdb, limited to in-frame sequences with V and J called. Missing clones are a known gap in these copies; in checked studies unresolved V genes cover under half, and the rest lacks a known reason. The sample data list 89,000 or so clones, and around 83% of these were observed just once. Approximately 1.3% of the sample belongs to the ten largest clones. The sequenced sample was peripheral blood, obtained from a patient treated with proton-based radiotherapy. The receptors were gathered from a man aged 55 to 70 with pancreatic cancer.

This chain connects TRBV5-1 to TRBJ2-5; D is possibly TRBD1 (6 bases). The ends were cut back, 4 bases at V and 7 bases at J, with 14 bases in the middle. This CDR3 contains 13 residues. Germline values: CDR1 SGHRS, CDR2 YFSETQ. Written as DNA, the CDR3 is TGCGCCAGCAGCCAGGACAGTCTGGGGACCCAGTACTTC. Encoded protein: CASSQDSLGTQYF.

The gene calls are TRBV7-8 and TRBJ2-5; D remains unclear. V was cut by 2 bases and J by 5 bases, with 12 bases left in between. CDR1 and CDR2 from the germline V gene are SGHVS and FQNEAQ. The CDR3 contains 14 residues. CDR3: CASSLIGVRETQYF. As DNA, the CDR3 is TGTGCCAGCAGCTTAATTGGGGTGAGGGAGACCCAGTACTTC.

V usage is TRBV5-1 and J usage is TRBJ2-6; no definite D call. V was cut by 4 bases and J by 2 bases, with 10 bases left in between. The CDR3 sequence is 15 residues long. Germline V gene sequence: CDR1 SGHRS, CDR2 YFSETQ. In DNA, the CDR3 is TGCGCCAGCAGCAATGACATTACTGGGGCCAACGTCCTGACTTTC. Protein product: CASSNDITGANVLTF.

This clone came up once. In DNA form, the CDR3 reads TGCAGCGTTGAGTTCGGGTTCACAGATACGCAGTATTTT. Translating gives CSVEFGFTDTQYF. This sequence joins TRBV29-1 and TRBJ2-3; D gene uncertain. Germline CDR1 reads SQVTM; CDR2 reads ANQGSEA. This CDR3 has 13 residues. V gave up 3 bases and J gave up 2 bases, with 9 bases separating them.

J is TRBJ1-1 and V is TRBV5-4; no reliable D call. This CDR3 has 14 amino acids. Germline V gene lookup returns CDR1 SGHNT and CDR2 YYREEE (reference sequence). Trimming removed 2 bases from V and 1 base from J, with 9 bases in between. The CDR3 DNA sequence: TGTGCCAGCAGCTTTCCCGCCAAGAACACTGAAGCTTTCTTT. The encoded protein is CASSFPAKNTEAFF.

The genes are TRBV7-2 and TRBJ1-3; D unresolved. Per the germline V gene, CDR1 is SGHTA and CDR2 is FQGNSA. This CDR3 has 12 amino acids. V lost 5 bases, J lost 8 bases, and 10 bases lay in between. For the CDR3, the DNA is TGTGCCAGCAGCCCTGATCAGTACACCATATATTTT. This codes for CASSPDQYTIYF.

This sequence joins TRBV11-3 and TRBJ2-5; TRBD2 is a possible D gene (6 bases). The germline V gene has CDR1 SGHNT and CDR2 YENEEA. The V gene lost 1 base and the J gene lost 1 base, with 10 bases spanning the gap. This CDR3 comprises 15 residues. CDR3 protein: CASSLVGGAQETQYF. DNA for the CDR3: TGTGCCAGCAGCTTAGTTGGCGGGGCCCAAGAGACCCAGTACTTC.

DNA for the CDR3: TGTGCCAGCAGCCCGAGCGGGAGGACAGATACGCAGTATTTT. This codes for CASSPSGRTDTQYF. This chain uses TRBV7-9 with TRBJ2-3; 9 nucleotides line up with TRBD2. Germline V CDR1 and CDR2: SEHNR, FQNEAQ (reference sequence). V lost 5 bases to trimming and J lost 3 bases; unmatched junction nucleotides: 3. This CDR3 has 14 amino acids.